The entry below describes one T cell receptor (beta chain). The antigen is not known. This entry is derived from a study of cytomegalovirus exposure and HLA in healthy donors. Overall study findings and caveats: Confirmation was obtained in vitro that a few CMV-associated chains are specific for CMV antigens. Fewer N-insertions (relative to the approximately 700-donor mean) were reportedly seen in an Asian-associated ancestry cluster in a later analysis.

Germline assignment: CDR1 SQVTM and CDR2 ANQGSEA. This CDR3 spans 12 amino acids. V lost 6 bases, J lost 5 bases, and 5 bases stayed unmatched. Each donor was healthy, and each was a bone marrow donor. 13 Jbeta primers and 60 Vbeta primers were used for the PCR. Produced via immunoSEQ multiplex PCR; TCRdb's table is partial and in-frame only. The sample includes about 130,000 clones, 75% to 90% seen only once; the top ten take around 3.3%. This clonotype originated in a male donor in good health and CMV-seronegative. The chain is built from TRBV29-1 and TRBJ2-7, with TRBD1 matching over 9 bases. Sequencing input: PBMCs. The CDR3 spells CSVGTGRHEQYF. For the CDR3, the DNA is TGCAGCGTCGGGACAGGGAGGCACGAGCAGTACTTC.